At least ten counts were recorded for the clone carrying this TCR beta chain. TCRdb recomputed calls from the reads with MiXCR, one row per CDR3 protein. The sample lists 150,000 to 200,000 distinct CDR3 sequences, 28% occurring once. These data are taken from a study of T cell repertoires in cytomegalovirus infection. Trimming at V came to 5 bases and at J to 2 bases, leaving 4 bases not matched to a gene. The CDR3 loop spans 16 amino acids. Germline V gives CDR1 SGHTA, CDR2 FQGNSA. V is TRBV7-2 and J is TRBJ2-1, with TRBD2 matching over 12 bases. Sequenced sample: PBMCs. This receptor was taken from a human donor in good health (CMV status not recorded). Some clones in this sample may be carry-over from other donors' samples. Here the CDR3 DNA reads TGTGCCAGCAGCGCCCGGACTAGCGGGACCTACAATGAGCAGTTCTTC. As protein: CASSARTSGTYNEQFF.